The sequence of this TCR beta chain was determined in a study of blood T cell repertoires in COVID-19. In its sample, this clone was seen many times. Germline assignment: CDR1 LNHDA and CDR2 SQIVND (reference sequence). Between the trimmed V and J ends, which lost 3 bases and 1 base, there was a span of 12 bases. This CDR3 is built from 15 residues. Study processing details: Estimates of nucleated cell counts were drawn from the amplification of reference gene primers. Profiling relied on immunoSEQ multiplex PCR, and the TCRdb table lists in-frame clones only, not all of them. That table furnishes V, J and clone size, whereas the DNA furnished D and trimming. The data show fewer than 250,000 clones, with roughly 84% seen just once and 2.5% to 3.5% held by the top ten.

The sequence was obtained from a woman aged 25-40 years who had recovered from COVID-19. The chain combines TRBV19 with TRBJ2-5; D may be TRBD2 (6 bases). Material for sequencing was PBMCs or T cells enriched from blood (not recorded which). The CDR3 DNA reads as TGTGCCAGTAGTATTTTCGGGGGACGCCAAGAGACCCAGTACTTC. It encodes CASSIFGGRQETQYF.